The 23 T cell receptor beta chains below were found in one sample sequenced in a study of monozygotic twins with inflammatory bowel disease. TCRdb re-analyzed the 5' RACE reads; it lists each CDR3 protein once, without DNA. This repertoire includes around 150,000 distinct CDR3 sequences. The sample taken for sequencing was blood. The receptors were sampled from a human donor with ulcerative colitis or Crohn's disease, or a healthy co-twin of an affected twin (not recorded which).

The gene calls are TRBV5-1 and TRBJ2-1. CDR3 length: 15 amino acids. Per the germline V gene, CDR1 is SGHRS and CDR2 is YFSETQ. CDR3 protein: CASSLVADTYNEQFF.

The rearrangement links TRBV12-3 or TRBV12-4 to TRBJ2-7; the TRBD2 assignment by TCRdb is unverifiable without DNA. The CDR3 has 17 residues. The CDR3 region is CASSPGRFSGESYEQYF.

The genes are TRBV10-3 and TRBJ2-7; TCRdb's D call of TRBD2 is untestable without DNA. The CDR3 totals 13 residues. The germline CDR1 and CDR2 sequences are ENHRY and SYGVKD. CDR3: CAISALEASEQYF.

The chain joins TRBV27 to TRBJ1-2. The CDR3 is made up of 12 amino acids. Germline values: CDR1 MNHEY, CDR2 SMNVEV (reference sequence). CDR3 amino acids: CAPEPIHYGYTF.

This chain links TRBV14 with TRBJ2-1; TCRdb names TRBD1, which stays unverified in the absence of DNA. Germline CDR1 is SGHDN and CDR2 is FVKESK. The CDR3 runs 18 residues. CDR3 region: CASSQVGSQGNTGNEQFF.

This chain uses TRBV2 with TRBJ2-4; TCRdb picks TRBD1, but there is no DNA to check that call. Germline V CDR1 and CDR2: SNHLY, FYNNEI. The CDR3 is 13 amino acids. The CDR3 here is CATYAPTKNIQYF.

This rearrangement joins TRBV20-1 to TRBJ1-3. Germline V gene sequence: CDR1 DFQATT, CDR2 SNEGSKA (reference sequence). This CDR3 contains 15 residues. The CDR3 is CSARRGRQSGNTIYF.

This chain joins TRBV15 and TRBJ2-3; TCRdb's D gene call, TRBD1, goes unchecked for lack of DNA. Germline V CDR1 and CDR2: LNHNV, YYDKDF (reference sequence). The CDR3 has 16 residues. Here the CDR3 reads CATSRRTGENTDTQYF. The variable domain in full, with the rest retrieved from reference TRBV15 and TRBJ2-3, is DAMVIQNPRYQVTQFGKPVTLSCSQTLNHNVMYWYQQKSSQAPKLLFHYYDKDFNNEADTPDNFQSRRPNTSFCFLDIRSPGLGDTAMYLCATSRRTGENTDTQYFGPGTRLTVL.

The chain joins TRBV12-3 or TRBV12-4 to TRBJ2-3; the D gene TCRdb calls, TRBD2, cannot be checked with no DNA. The CDR3 totals 14 residues. CDR3: CASSLGLAGDTQYF.

The chain joins TRBV4-3 to TRBJ2-5; the TCRdb call, TRBD1, lacks DNA for checking. This CDR3 spans 17 amino acids. CDR1 and CDR2 (germline): LGHNA, YSLEER. CDR3 protein: CASSQGSGTGIEETQYF.

The chain carries TRBV6-1 and TRBJ2-1; TCRdb picks TRBD2, but there is no DNA to check that call. This CDR3 comprises 12 residues. Germline V gives CDR1 MNHNS, CDR2 SASEGT. The CDR3 reads CASTSSGNRKFF.

The chain is built from TRBV7-2 and TRBJ2-1; TCRdb outputs TRBD1, but without DNA this stays unchecked. CDR3 length equals 15 residues. From germline, CDR1 is SGHTA and CDR2 FQGNSA. The CDR3 sequence is CASTPPPGSYNEQFF.

The V and J genes are TRBV10-3 and TRBJ2-3; TCRdb calls TRBD2, which cannot be checked without DNA. Germline assignment: CDR1 ENHRY and CDR2 SYGVKD. This CDR3 spans 13 amino acids. The chain's CDR3 is CAISEGPEDTQYF.

The chain joins TRBV28 to TRBJ2-7; there is no DNA to check the TCRdb D call of TRBD1. The CDR3 is made up of 17 amino acids. From germline, CDR1 is MDHEN and CDR2 SYDVKM. CDR3 amino acids: CASSTNRDRGHPYEQYF.

This chain connects TRBV5-1 to TRBJ1-6; the TRBD1 assignment by TCRdb is unverifiable without DNA. The CDR3 runs to 14 residues. Looked up from germline, CDR1 is SGHRS and CDR2 is YFSETQ. The CDR3 here is CASSSDRDNSPLHF.

This CDR3 reads CASSADGTNYGYTF. The chain combines TRBV12-3 or TRBV12-4 with TRBJ1-2; as DNA is missing, the TRBD1 call by TCRdb cannot be tested. The CDR3 totals 14 residues.

The rearrangement links TRBV7-2 to TRBJ2-3. The germline CDR1 and CDR2 sequences are SGHTA and FQGNSA. The CDR3 has 15 residues. CDR3 amino acids: CASSLALFPTDTQYF.

This sequence joins TRBV20-1 and TRBJ2-7; the D call of TRBD1 rests on TCRdb alone, since no DNA is present to check it. Germline assignment: CDR1 DFQATT and CDR2 SNEGSKA (reference sequence). CDR3 length: 13 amino acids. Here the CDR3 reads CSAGDRTSYEQYF.

The chain uses TRBV28 and TRBJ2-7; TCRdb reports TRBD1, a call that lacks DNA to check it against. From germline, CDR1 is MDHEN and CDR2 SYDVKM. CDR3 length equals 17 residues. CDR3 loop: CASSTPFMGAFLDEQYF.

CDR3 protein: CASSSRERTNEILFF. The chain recombines TRBV7-9 with TRBJ1-4; TCRdb reports TRBD1, a call that lacks DNA to check it against. This CDR3 contains 15 residues. Germline-derived CDR1 and CDR2 are SEHNR and FQNEAQ (reference sequence).

The chain uses TRBV6-2 or TRBV6-3 and TRBJ2-7. Germline CDR1 is MNHEY and CDR2 is SVGEGT. The CDR3 contains 14 residues. The CDR3 sequence: CASSYLDSWYEQYF.

The V call is TRBV7-9, the J call TRBJ2-1; TCRdb selects TRBD2, and the lack of DNA leaves this call unchecked. Germline V CDR1 and CDR2: SEHNR, FQNEAQ (reference sequence). The CDR3 contains 15 residues. The chain's CDR3 is CASSSGLAVPNEQFF.

This sequence joins TRBV9 and TRBJ1-6. This CDR3 has 16 amino acids. Germline CDR1 is SGDLS and CDR2 is YYNGEE. The CDR3: CASSIEDGSWDSPLHF.